Sequencing of this T cell receptor (beta chain) was carried out in a study of OX40 agonist ivuxolimab in advanced cancers. About the investigation overall: Ivuxolimab was a fully human IgG2 agonistic monoclonal antibody targeting the costimulatory receptor OX40 (CD134). Partial responses occurred in three dose-escalation patients, of whom one had hepatocellular carcinoma and two had cutaneous melanoma. Prior anti-PD-1, anti-PD-L1 or anti-CTLA-4 therapy was permitted, and checkpoint inhibitors had been received by around 39% of dose-escalation patients. Intravenous ivuxolimab was administered to patients every 2 weeks at six dose levels: 0.01, 0.1, 0.3, 1.5, 3 and 10 mg/kg. Among the roughly 50 dose-escalation patients, roughly 20 had hepatocellular carcinoma, around 15 melanoma, 9 renal cell carcinoma and 9 head and neck cancer. The monotherapy dose-escalation portion (N ≈ 50 patients) of the phase I ivuxolimab trial is reported in the paper. The purpose of peripheral TCRbeta sequencing was to test whether ivuxolimab changed TCR sequence diversity and led to clonal T-cell expansion. In the dose-escalation cohort, nearly 85% of patients were male, and the mean age was around 65 years with a range of roughly 23 to 79. Paper-wide results and their limitations: The antigen specificity of the clonally expanded peripheral T cells was not determined. Low levels of normalized T-cell clonal expansion were also seen in some patients who did not respond. In the 0.1-3.0 mg/kg groups, partial responders had among the lowest normalized peripheral clonal expansion, particularly in CD8+ T cells. On average, CD8+ T cells showed more expanded clones than CD4+ T cells after ivuxolimab. At doses of 0.1 to 3.0 mg/kg, clonal expansion of both CD4+ and CD8+ T cells in blood was seen between baseline and week 6.

Sequences SEHNR (CDR1) and FQNEAQ (CDR2) are obtained from the germline V gene (reference sequence). The CDR3 measures 15 amino acids from cysteine to phenylalanine. This entry keeps only the CDR3 DNA: 45 bases, framed from base 1. At the junction V is shortened by 4 bases and J by 5 bases, with 15 bases in between. This clone occurred once. The clone's antigen remains unknown. Within one base of it there is no much larger clone, and no base qualities were kept. For sequencing of the TCRbeta CDR3 region, genomic DNA was extracted from the sorted cells. The immunoSEQ Assay was used for sequencing of TCRbeta CDR3 regions. The table was pulled from immuneACCESS by TCRdb, which kept in-frame rearrangements only. Such tables lose some clones; where checked, under half of the loss comes from unresolved V genes, and the rest has no known cause. Within this sample are about 100,000 clones, with around 80% of them counted one time only. The top ten constitute less than 5.5% of the sample.

The trial excluded patients who had a history of autoimmune disease or who were on systemic immunosuppression. In every dose cohort, peripheral blood was drawn for TCR sequencing at baseline, cycle 4 day 1, and cycle 7 day 1. Samples came from an open-label, multicenter, first-in-human phase I dose-escalation trial of ivuxolimab. Adults with locally advanced or metastatic melanoma, renal cell, hepatocellular, or head and neck squamous cell carcinoma were enrolled in the trial. Before TCR sequencing, CD4+ T cells and CD8+ T cells were sorted from peripheral blood as separate populations. The source of this sequence is an adult with an advanced solid tumor such as melanoma, head and neck, liver or kidney cancer. The chain is made from TRBV7-9 and TRBJ2-1, with TRBD2 as a weak D call on 7 bases. This specimen consisted of CD4+ or CD8+ T cells sorted from blood, obtained in a trial of the OX40 agonist ivuxolimab. The DNA sequence is given as TGTGCCAGCAGCTCCTCGGCGGGGGCACACAATGAGCAGTTCTTC. This codes for CASSSSAGAHNEQFF.